The entry that follows covers one T cell receptor beta chain sequence. Its antigen is undetermined. Sequenced by immunoSEQ multiplex PCR; TCRdb stores in-frame clones only, minus some. The table records 40,000 to 50,000 clones, 86% of them present only once. This entry belongs to a study of OX40 agonist ivuxolimab in advanced cancers. Study background: Ivuxolimab is an agonistic anti-OX40 (CD134) antibody, and patients were treated with it. Patients enrolled in dose escalation were diagnosed with hepatocellular carcinoma, melanoma, renal cell or head and neck cancer. Points from the study as a whole: Doses of 0.1 to 3.0 mg/kg were accompanied by clonal expansion of CD4+ and CD8+ blood T cells by week 6.

The CDR3 spans 16 residues. Germline lookup yields CDR1 LGHNA and CDR2 YNFKEQ. V gave up 0 bases and J gave up 0 bases, with 11 bases separating them. Enrollment shut out patients with autoimmune disease history or systemic immunosuppression. The receptor was isolated from an adult with an advanced solid tumor such as melanoma, head and neck, liver or kidney cancer. The gene calls are TRBV4-2 and TRBJ1-1, with no clear D. Sequences were derived from CD4+ or CD8+ T cells sorted from blood, sampled in a trial of the OX40 agonist ivuxolimab. CDR3 sequence: CASSQEGLGLNTEAFF. CDR3 DNA: TGTGCCAGCAGCCAAGAAGGTCTGGGTTTGAACACTGAAGCTTTCTTT.